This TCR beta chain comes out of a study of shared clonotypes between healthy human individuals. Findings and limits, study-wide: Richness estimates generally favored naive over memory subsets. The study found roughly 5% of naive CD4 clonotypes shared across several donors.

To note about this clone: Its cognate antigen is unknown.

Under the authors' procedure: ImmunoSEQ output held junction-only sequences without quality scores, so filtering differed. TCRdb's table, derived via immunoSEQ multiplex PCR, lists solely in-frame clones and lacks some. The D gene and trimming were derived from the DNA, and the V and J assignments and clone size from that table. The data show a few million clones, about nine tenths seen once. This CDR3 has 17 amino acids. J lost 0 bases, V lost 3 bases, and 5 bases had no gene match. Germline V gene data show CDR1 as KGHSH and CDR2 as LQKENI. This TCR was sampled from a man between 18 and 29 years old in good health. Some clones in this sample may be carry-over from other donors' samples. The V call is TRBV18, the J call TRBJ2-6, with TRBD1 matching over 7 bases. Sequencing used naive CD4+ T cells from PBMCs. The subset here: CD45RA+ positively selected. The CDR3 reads CASSPGQFSSGANVLTF. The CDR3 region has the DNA TGTGCCAGCTCACCGGGACAGTTTAGCTCTGGGGCCAACGTCCTGACTTTC.